This T cell receptor beta chain is drawn from a study of long-term antiretroviral therapy in people with HIV. Across the study: In the earliest collections, sampling predates the 2015 immediate-ART recommendation by about a decade.

Study-level findings and limits: ART adherence, viral resistance and therapy changes went unrecorded. Although diversity increased after ART, it remained lower than in transplant donor controls.

Version v3.0 of the immunoSEQ assay ran at survey level. Sequencing was performed with immunoSEQ multiplex PCR; in TCRdb, only in-frame clones are kept and a portion is missing. The sample has fewer than 40,000 clones; 86% are singletons. Points on this clone: Its antigen is undetermined.

The CDR3 has 15 amino acids. Germline V gene sequence: CDR1 ENHRY, CDR2 SYGVKD. V was pared by 2 bases and J by 1 base, with 8 bases between. The gene calls are TRBV10-3 and TRBJ2-2; no reliable D call. This sample comprised unsorted PBMCs, obtained 1.2 years after starting antiretroviral therapy. The TCR sequence derives from a woman aged 45-65 years with HIV. The CDR3 loop is CAISERGMNTGELFF. The CDR3 DNA reads as TGTGCCATCAGTGAGCGAGGAATGAACACCGGGGAGCTGTTTTTT.